Below, one T cell receptor beta chain is given with its context. The antigen is unknown. This sample was included in a study of cytomegalovirus exposure and HLA in healthy donors. Looking at the study overall: Of the donors genotyped, approximately 400 in all, 75% to 90% fell in the Caucasian-associated ancestry cluster.

Points from the study as a whole: Overall, approximately 150 TCR beta chains were annotated as cytomegalovirus-associated. In a later analysis, HLA-C alleles had the fewest associated TCRs, DRB1 alleles the most.

It was with 60 Vbeta and 13 Jbeta primers that the PCR ran. Libraries were prepared by immunoSEQ multiplex PCR; TCRdb keeps only in-frame clonotypes and omits some of them. This table has about 140,000 clones, 70% to 75% appearing once. V dropped 3 bases and J dropped 3 bases, with 8 bases sitting between them. The germline V gene encodes CDR1 SGHTA and CDR2 FQGTGA. The CDR3 is made up of 13 amino acids. The chain couples TRBV7-3 to TRBJ1-1; a possible D gene is TRBD1 (5 bases). Sequenced input: PBMCs. The sequence was obtained from a woman in her thirties in good health and CMV-seronegative. CDR3 sequence: CASSFQGDTEAFF. Here the CDR3 DNA reads TGTGCCAGCAGCTTTCAGGGTGACACTGAAGCTTTCTTT.